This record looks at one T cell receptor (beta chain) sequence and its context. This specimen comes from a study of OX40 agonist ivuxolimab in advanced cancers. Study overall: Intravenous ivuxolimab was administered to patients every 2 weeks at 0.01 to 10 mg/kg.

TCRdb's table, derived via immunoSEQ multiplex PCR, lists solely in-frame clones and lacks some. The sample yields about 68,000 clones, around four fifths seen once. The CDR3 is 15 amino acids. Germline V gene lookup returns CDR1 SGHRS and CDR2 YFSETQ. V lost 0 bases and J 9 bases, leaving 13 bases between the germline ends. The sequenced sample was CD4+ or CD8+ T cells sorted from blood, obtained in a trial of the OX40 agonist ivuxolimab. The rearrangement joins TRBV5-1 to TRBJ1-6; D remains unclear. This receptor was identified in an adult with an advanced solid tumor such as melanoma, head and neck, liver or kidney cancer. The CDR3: CASSLGLPGASPLHF. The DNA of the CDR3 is TGCGCCAGCAGCTTGGGCCTACCGGGTGCTTCACCCCTCCACTTT.